This entry describes one T cell receptor (beta chain). As yet, its antigen is unknown. Germline V lookup: CDR1 SQVTM, CDR2 ANQGSEA. The length of the CDR3 is 16 residues. V lost 6 bases and J lost 2, with 23 bases in between. Sequencing used cDNA as its template, made by extracting RNA and reverse transcribing it. This table comes from immunoSEQ multiplex PCR, and its TCRdb copy is limited to in-frame clones, with some not included. The sample has roughly 230,000 clones, approximately 40% seen once. Sample treatment: oral pan-JAK inhibitor, 5-10 mg twice daily. This sample was taken from a study of CD8+ T cells in alopecia areata. At the level of the study: For the treated group, dosing was oral tofacitinib at 5 to 10 mg twice daily.

The study, taken as a whole, reports: Expanded CD8+ clones among the top 100, as well as scalp clonality, were significantly decreased by tofacitinib.

The chain is built from TRBV29-1 and TRBJ2-7; tentative D call: TRBD1 (6 bases). The material was CD4+ T cells sorted from blood, obtained at roughly week 38, from a patient treated with tofacitinib. The clonotype was recovered from a human donor with alopecia areata. CDR3 DNA sequence: TGCAGCGTCGTAAATCGGGCAGGGGTGAACCCCTACGAGCAGTACTTC. It specifies CSVVNRAGVNPYEQYF.